This TCR beta chain was identified in a study of T cells of healthy individuals (dated by TCRdb to about 2018). The CDR3, cysteine through phenylalanine, is 17 amino acids long. Of all the DNA, just the CDR3 is kept, 51 bases in frame from base 1. V trim: 1 base; J trim: 5 bases; unmatched bases: 13. Per the germline V gene (reference sequence), GTSNPN is the CDR1 and SVGIG is the CDR2. Library preparation used 5' RACE. TCRdb records Illumina MiSeq as the sequencer. The public reads were reprocessed in TCRdb via fastp at Q25 and MiXCR, keeping in-frame beta chains. Each CDR3 protein appears once, grouped with its most common genes and DNA. This sample gives 65,000 to 90,000 distinct CDR3 sequences in total; 5% of them show up just once. The top ten clones comprise approximately 8% of the sample. This clonotype has at least ten counts. No antigen is known for it. No per-base quality is available; no much larger clone lies one base away.

The sequence came from a female donor in good health. The chain uses TRBV30 and TRBJ2-7, and TRBD2 aligns with 11 junction nucleotides. The CDR3 region reads CAWSGIAGGTPVDEQYF. The nucleotide sequence is TGTGCCTGGAGTGGGATAGCGGGAGGGACCCCGGTTGACGAGCAGTACTTC.